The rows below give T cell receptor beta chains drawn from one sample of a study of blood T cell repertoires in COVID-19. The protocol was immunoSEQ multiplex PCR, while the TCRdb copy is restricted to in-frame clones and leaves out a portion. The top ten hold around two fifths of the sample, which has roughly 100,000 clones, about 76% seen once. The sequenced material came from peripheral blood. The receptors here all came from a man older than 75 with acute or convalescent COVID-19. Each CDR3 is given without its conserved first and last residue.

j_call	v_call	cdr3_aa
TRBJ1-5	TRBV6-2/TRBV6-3	ASSNNRIGQPQH
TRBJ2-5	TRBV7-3	ASSLLGTGEETQY
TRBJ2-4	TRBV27	ASSYRQVRAKNIQY
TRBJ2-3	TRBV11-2	ASSSPSGRASPRTDTQY
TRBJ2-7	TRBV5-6	ASSLPGQGIYEQY
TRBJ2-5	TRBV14	ASSQFRQGSQETQY
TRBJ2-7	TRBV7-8	ASSLLSGRMNEQY
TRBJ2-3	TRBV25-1	ASTSRDRGTDTQY
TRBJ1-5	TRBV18	ASSPQENNQPQH
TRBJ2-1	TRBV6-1	ASSEITGYEQF
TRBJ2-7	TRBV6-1	ASSEAAGMGYEQY
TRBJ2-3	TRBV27	ASSLGRASTDTQY
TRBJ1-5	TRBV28	ASSLGTGGFQPQH
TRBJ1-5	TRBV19	ASAKDRGSNQPQH
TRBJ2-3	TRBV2	ASSDAAGGLDTQY
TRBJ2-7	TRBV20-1	SAHRELEQY
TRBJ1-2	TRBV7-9	ASSFGGDYT
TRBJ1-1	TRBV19	ASRDPQVLNTEAF
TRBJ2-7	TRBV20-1	SASVGTSGRSDEQY
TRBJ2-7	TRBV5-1	ASSWTGMAGEQY
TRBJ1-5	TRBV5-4	ASSLDHNQPQH
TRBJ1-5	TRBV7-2	ASSLAGGPNQPQH
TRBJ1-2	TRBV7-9	ASSLEVSFYGYT
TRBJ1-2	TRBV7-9	ASSLLAIGTVYGYT
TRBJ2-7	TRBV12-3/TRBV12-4	ASRGTVSYEQY
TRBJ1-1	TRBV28	ASSAGTGISEAF
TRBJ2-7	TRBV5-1	ASSLTGTTTYEQY
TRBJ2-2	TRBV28	ASEGTAPSTGELF
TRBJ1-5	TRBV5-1	ASSLQGNQPQH
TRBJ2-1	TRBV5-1	ASSFLQQFGEQF
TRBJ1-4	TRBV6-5	ASSRDWVAELF
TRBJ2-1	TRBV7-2	ASSQAYGRSYNEQF
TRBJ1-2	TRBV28	ASSLNRYGYT
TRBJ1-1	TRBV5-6	ASSLIDRMNTEAF
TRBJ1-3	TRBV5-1	ASSLESVFSGNTIY
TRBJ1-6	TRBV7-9	ASSLGGANNSPLH
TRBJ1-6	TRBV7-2	ASSPLQQPNSPLH
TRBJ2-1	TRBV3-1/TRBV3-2	ASSLAASGSSNEQF
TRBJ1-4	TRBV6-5	ASRGQGKQEKLF
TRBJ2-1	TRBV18	ASSPYTGDNEQF
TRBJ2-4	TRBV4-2	ASSQERKMGASAKNIQY
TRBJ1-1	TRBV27	ASSLGQGPNTEAF
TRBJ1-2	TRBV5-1	ASSFTDSNYGYT
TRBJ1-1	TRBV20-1	SASRANTEAF
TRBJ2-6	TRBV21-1	ASSKGDRVIYCSGANVLT
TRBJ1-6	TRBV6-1	ASSEALTAYNSPLH
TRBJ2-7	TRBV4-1	ASSPPPGLAGGHSSSYEQY
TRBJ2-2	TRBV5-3	ARVGGRTGELF
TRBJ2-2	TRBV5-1	ASSRFPSNTGELF
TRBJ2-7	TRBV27	ASSPGFAYEQY
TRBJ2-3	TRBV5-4	ASSLRASGTDTQY
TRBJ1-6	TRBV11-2	ASSSFHNSPLH
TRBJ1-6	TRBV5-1	ASSLVSMGVEASPLH